This T cell receptor (beta chain) was identified in a study of technical replicates of blood from several donors. Deletions cut 4 bases from V and 5 bases from J, with 28 bases between. In germline, CDR1 is SGHDT, CDR2 YYEEEE. The CDR3 is 19 residues long. This table comes from immunoSEQ multiplex PCR, and its TCRdb copy is limited to in-frame clones, with some not included. Of tens of thousands of clones in the sample, 92% are singletons; the top ten hold roughly 0.26%. The chain recombines TRBV5-6 with TRBJ1-5, with D possibly being TRBD1 (5 bases). The TCR was taken from a human donor in good health. The sequenced material came from T cells isolated from PBMCs. CDR3 coding DNA: TGTGCCAGCAGCCTGAGGGGCGGGGGGAGTCGATCCTTGGATCAGCCCCAGCATTTT. Amino acid sequence: CASSLRGGGSRSLDQPQHF.